These T cell receptor beta chains were read from a single sample in a study of blood T cell repertoires in COVID-19. The protocol was immunoSEQ multiplex PCR, while the TCRdb copy is restricted to in-frame clones and leaves out a portion. In the table there are about 140,000 clones, roughly 88% of which are singletons. The sample consisted of peripheral blood. These receptors came from a woman aged 60-70 years with acute or convalescent COVID-19. Both conserved end residues are part of each CDR3. The order of the fields is V gene, clone size, CDR3 length, D gene, J gene, CDR3 protein, CDR3 DNA. D genes are given only for firm matches. Clone size is shown for a subset of rows, as once, few, many or a class of expanded clone.

TRBV4-2,-,16,-,TRBJ2-1,CASSRDAGTTYNEQFF,TGTGCCAGCAGCCGGGATGCCGGGACAACCTACAATGAGCAGTTCTTC
TRBV16,-,15,TRBD1,TRBJ1-4,CASSQFQGELEKLFF,TGTGCCAGCAGCCAATTCCAGGGGGAATTGGAAAAACTGTTTTTT
TRBV5-1,-,13,-,TRBJ1-1,CASSLYNRHEAFF,TGCGCCAGCAGCTTATATAACAGGCATGAAGCTTTCTTT
TRBV19,-,16,TRBD1,TRBJ1-3,CASSLQGASSGNTIYF,TGTGCCAGTAGTCTGCAGGGGGCGAGCTCTGGAAACACCATATATTTT
TRBV18,-,14,-,TRBJ2-3,CASSGAEGTDTQYF,TGTGCCAGCTCAGGGGCCGAGGGCACAGATACGCAGTATTTT
TRBV10-3,-,13,TRBD1,TRBJ1-6,CAIRAGGGPPLHF,TGTGCCATCAGGGCAGGGGGTGGTCCACCCCTCCACTTT
TRBV9,-,15,-,TRBJ2-1,CASSEGGRAYNEQFF,TGTGCCAGCAGCGAAGGGGGACGGGCTTACAATGAGCAGTTCTTC
TRBV28,-,14,-,TRBJ1-6,CASSSEGVPSPLHF,TGTGCCAGCAGCTCGGAGGGAGTACCTTCACCCCTCCACTTT
TRBV7-2,-,14,-,TRBJ2-1,CASSSGRAMREQFF,TGTGCCAGCAGCTCCGGGAGAGCTATGAGGGAGCAGTTCTTC
TRBV6-5,few,11,TRBD1,TRBJ1-2,CASRQGGGYTF,TGTGCCAGCAGGCAGGGGGGAGGCTACACCTTC
TRBV5-1,-,14,-,TRBJ2-5,CASSFPERLETQYF,TGCGCCAGCAGCTTCCCAGAGCGTCTGGAGACCCAGTACTTC
TRBV4-3,-,15,TRBD1,TRBJ1-1,CASSQDQGENTEAFF,TGCGCCAGCAGCCAAGACCAGGGGGAGAACACTGAAGCTTTCTTT
TRBV2,few,12,-,TRBJ1-1,CASRPGGTEAFF,TGTGCCAGCAGGCCCGGGGGGACTGAAGCTTTCTTT
TRBV29-1,-,14,TRBD1,TRBJ1-2,CSVGVTGNNYGYTF,TGCAGCGTTGGTGTGACAGGGAATAACTATGGCTACACCTTC
TRBV4-3,once,15,-,TRBJ1-2,CASSQGQGRIGGYTF,TGCGCCAGCAGCCAAGGGCAGGGGCGGATAGGAGGCTACACCTTC
TRBV2,-,15,-,TRBJ1-6,CASSAEGVSNSPLHF,TGTGCCAGCAGTGCAGAAGGGGTCTCAAATTCACCCCTCCACTTT
TRBV5-1,-,14,TRBD1,TRBJ2-3,CASGTVKSTDTQYF,TGCGCCAGCGGGACAGTCAAAAGCACAGATACGCAGTATTTT
TRBV12-3/TRBV12-4,once,13,TRBD1,TRBJ2-1,CASSTLQGNEQFF,TGTGCCAGCAGTACTTTACAGGGGAATGAGCAGTTCTTC
TRBV12-3/TRBV12-4,-,13,-,TRBJ2-1,CASSRDTGNEQFF,TGTGCCAGCAGCCGGGACACAGGTAATGAGCAGTTCTTC
TRBV9,-,15,TRBD2,TRBJ2-1,CASSVAGSGVDEQFF,TGTGCCAGCAGCGTAGCTGGTAGCGGGGTTGACGAGCAGTTCTTC
TRBV7-2,-,15,-,TRBJ1-1,CASSLVGGNNGAAFF,TGTGCCAGCAGCTTAGTAGGGGGAAATAATGGGGCAGCTTTCTTT
TRBV5-8,-,16,-,TRBJ2-5,CASSGEGQETAETQYF,TGTGCCAGCAGCGGGGAGGGACAGGAGACTGCCGAGACCCAGTACTTC
TRBV6-2/TRBV6-3,-,12,TRBD1,TRBJ2-7,CASSYGTAEQYF,TGTGCCAGCAGTTACGGGACAGCCGAGCAGTACTTC
TRBV15,-,18,TRBD2,TRBJ2-3,CATSARLAGGLATDTQYF,TGTGCCACCAGCGCTAGACTAGCGGGGGGGCTAGCCACAGATACGCAGTATTTT
TRBV9,-,13,-,TRBJ2-5,CASSPGNQETQYF,TGTGCCAGCAGCCCCGGGAACCAAGAGACCCAGTACTTC
TRBV29-1,-,11,-,TRBJ1-2,CSVEEGDGYTF,TGCAGCGTTGAAGAGGGAGATGGCTACACCTTC
TRBV7-3,-,16,-,TRBJ2-6,CASSLLGQAGANVLTF,TGTGCCAGCAGCTTATTGGGTCAGGCTGGGGCCAACGTCCTGACTTTC
TRBV19,-,11,-,TRBJ2-7,CASKQGYEQYF,TGTGCCAGTAAACAGGGATACGAGCAGTACTTC
TRBV11-2,-,11,-,TRBJ1-1,CASSPGTEAFF,TGTGCCAGCAGCCCCGGCACTGAAGCTTTCTTT
TRBV5-5,-,17,-,TRBJ1-6,CASSYETGSLNNSPLHF,TGTGCCAGCAGCTACGAAACAGGGTCACTAAACAATTCACCCCTCCACTTT
TRBV4-3,-,15,TRBD2,TRBJ2-7,CASSQASGDTYEQYF,TGCGCCAGCAGCCAAGCTAGCGGGGACACCTACGAGCAGTACTTC
TRBV6-2/TRBV6-3,-,15,TRBD1,TRBJ2-5,CASSYQGVYQETQYF,TGTGCCAGCAGTTACCAGGGGGTCTACCAAGAGACCCAGTACTTC
TRBV28,-,13,-,TRBJ2-5,CASSQTSLVTQYF,TGTGCCAGCAGTCAAACCTCACTTGTGACCCAGTACTTC
TRBV24-1,-,16,TRBD1,TRBJ1-5,CATSDPGTGSNQPQHF,TGTGCCACCAGTGACCCCGGGACAGGCAGCAATCAGCCCCAGCATTTT
TRBV28,-,14,-,TRBJ2-3,CASSFSTSTDTQYF,TGTGCCAGCAGTTTCTCCACTAGCACAGATACGCAGTATTTT
TRBV7-3,-,16,-,TRBJ1-1,CASSLTGPREGAEAFF,TGTGCCAGCAGCTTAACGGGCCCCAGGGAAGGGGCTGAAGCTTTCTTT
TRBV11-2,few,17,-,TRBJ1-3,CASSSIYRAGAGNTIYF,TGTGCCAGCAGCTCCATATATAGAGCGGGGGCCGGAAACACCATATATTTT
TRBV29-1,-,13,-,TRBJ2-7,CSVGETGRYEQYF,TGCAGCGTTGGGGAAACAGGGCGGTACGAGCAGTACTTC
TRBV5-1,-,16,TRBD1,TRBJ2-5,CASSLGFTGEQETQYF,TGCGCCAGCAGCTTGGGTTTTACAGGGGAACAAGAGACCCAGTACTTC
TRBV28,-,13,-,TRBJ2-3,CASREASTDTQYF,TGTGCCAGCAGGGAGGCTAGCACAGATACGCAGTATTTT
TRBV12-3/TRBV12-4,-,13,-,TRBJ1-2,CASSFSVNYGYTF,TGTGCCAGCAGTTTTTCGGTGAACTATGGCTACACCTTC
TRBV5-1,few,13,-,TRBJ2-1,CASSLGQEPKQFF,TGCGCCAGCAGCTTGGGACAGGAACCAAAACAGTTCTTC
TRBV5-1,-,15,TRBD1,TRBJ2-1,CASSLEGQEHNEQFF,TGCGCCAGCAGCTTGGAGGGACAGGAGCACAATGAGCAGTTCTTC
TRBV7-7,-,15,-,TRBJ2-5,CASSTDLQGQETQYF,TGTGCTAGCAGCACAGACCTCCAGGGGCAAGAGACCCAGTACTTC
TRBV7-9,once,16,TRBD1,TRBJ1-2,CASSVGQATPHYGYTF,TGTGCCAGCAGCGTAGGACAGGCCACCCCCCACTATGGCTACACCTTC
TRBV6-6,-,13,-,TRBJ1-3,CASSSGQGNTIYF,TGTGCCAGCAGTTCCGGACAGGGAAACACCATATATTTT
TRBV9,-,11,-,TRBJ2-1,CASSGGNEQFF,TGTGCCAGCAGCGGAGGCAATGAGCAGTTCTTC
TRBV7-2,-,14,-,TRBJ1-1,CASSSSRDRPGTFF,TGTGCCAGCAGCTCTTCCCGCGACAGGCCGGGGACTTTCTTT
TRBV7-9,-,15,-,TRBJ1-1,CASSPLDSRNTEAFF,TGTGCCAGCAGCCCTCTGGACAGCCGGAACACTGAAGCTTTCTTT
TRBV11-2,-,17,TRBD2,TRBJ2-5,CASSLGWLAGSQETQYF,TGTGCCAGCAGCTTAGGATGGCTAGCGGGGTCCCAAGAGACCCAGTACTTC
TRBV7-2,-,15,TRBD1,TRBJ1-1,CASSFSTGENTEAFF,TGTGCCAGCAGCTTTTCCACAGGGGAGAACACTGAAGCTTTCTTT
TRBV9,-,15,TRBD2,TRBJ2-2,CASSVSGGDTGELFF,TGTGCCAGCAGCGTCAGCGGGGGTGACACCGGGGAGCTGTTTTTT
TRBV12-3/TRBV12-4,-,13,TRBD1,TRBJ2-4,CASSTGQKNIQYF,TGTGCCAGCAGTACGGGACAGAAAAACATTCAGTACTTC
TRBV27,few,16,-,TRBJ1-5,CASSLFAGGSNQPQHF,TGTGCCAGCAGTTTATTTGCAGGTGGAAGCAATCAGCCCCAGCATTTT